The rows below give T cell receptor beta chains drawn from one sample of a study of cytomegalovirus exposure and HLA in healthy donors. Here immunoSEQ multiplex PCR was the method, and the copy in TCRdb shows in-frame clones only, minus some. The table includes 200,000 to 250,000 clones, about 83% detected once. Specimen: PBMCs. All receptors come from a human donor in good health. CDR3s include the opening cysteine and the closing phenylalanine or tryptophan. Fields, in order: clone size, J gene, V gene, D gene, CDR3 DNA, CDR3 protein. The D gene is left open where the match is weak. Size is stated for part of the rows, as once, few or many counts, or as a class when the clone is expanded.

>NA|TRBJ1-5|TRBV28|NA
TGTGCCGGTGCCAGTTCGGAGAGCAATCAGCCCCAGCATTTT
CAGASSESNQPQHF
>NA|TRBJ2-7|TRBV7-2|NA
TGTGCCAGCAGCTTATCCAGACAGCAAACCTACGAGCAGTACTTC
CASSLSRQQTYEQYF
>NA|TRBJ2-6|TRBV27|TRBD1
TGTGCCAGCAGTTACAGGGGGCTCAGCTCTGGGGCCAACGTCCTGACTTTC
CASSYRGLSSGANVLTF
>NA|TRBJ2-2|TRBV6-7|NA
TGTGCCAGCAGCCGTAACAGGGGAGGAGAGAGTACCGGGGAGCTGTTTTTT
CASSRNRGGESTGELFF
>once|TRBJ2-7|TRBV27|TRBD2
TGTGCCAGCAGTTTAAAGGGTCGAACTAGCGGGAGAACCTACGAGCAGTACTTC
CASSLKGRTSGRTYEQYF
>NA|TRBJ1-1|TRBV10-3|NA
TGTGCCATCAATAACGGCACAGCCACTGAAGCTTTCTTT
CAINNGTATEAFF
>NA|TRBJ1-2|TRBV5-1|NA
TGCGCCAGCAGCTTGGGCTTAAGGGGTGGCTACACCTTC
CASSLGLRGGYTF
>few|TRBJ1-5|TRBV6-6|NA
TGTGCCAGCAGTTACTCGCCAGACAATCAGCCCCAGCATTTT
CASSYSPDNQPQHF
>NA|TRBJ2-7|TRBV7-9|NA
TGTGCCAGCAGCTCAAGGGGTTGGTACGAGCAGTACTTC
CASSSRGWYEQYF
>NA|TRBJ2-5|TRBV28|TRBD2
TGTGCCAGCGGGACTAGCGGGCAAGAGACCCAGTACTTC
CASGTSGQETQYF
>NA|TRBJ2-7|TRBV25-1|NA
TGTGCCAGCAGTGAATTTGGAGGCAGGGGCTACGAGCAGTACTTC
CASSEFGGRGYEQYF
>NA|TRBJ2-7|TRBV18|TRBD2
TGTGCCAGCTCACCAGGCTGGCGGGAGGCGACCTACGAGCAGTACTTC
CASSPGWREATYEQYF
>NA|TRBJ2-2|TRBV7-3|TRBD2
TGTGCCAGCAGCTTGTTAGCGGGAGAGAACACCGGGGAGCTGTTTTTT
CASSLLAGENTGELFF
>NA|TRBJ2-1|TRBV7-9|NA
TGTGCCAGCAGCCATAGCCGGATTGGGGGGGCCAATGAGCAGTTCTTC
CASSHSRIGGANEQFF
>NA|TRBJ2-3|TRBV27|NA
TGTGCCAGCGTCGGACAAAGCACAGATACGCAGTATTTT
CASVGQSTDTQYF
>NA|TRBJ1-5|TRBV7-3|TRBD1
TGTGCCAGCAGCTTCCGGGACAGAAATCAGCCCCAGCATTTT
CASSFRDRNQPQHF
>few|TRBJ2-3|TRBV6-5|TRBD2
TGTGCCAGCAGTTCCCGACTAGCGGGTACCGATACGCAGTATTTT
CASSSRLAGTDTQYF
>NA|TRBJ1-3|TRBV2|NA
TGTGCCAGCAGTGAGTTACAGGCTAGTGGAAACACCATATATTTT
CASSELQASGNTIYF
>NA|TRBJ2-7|TRBV4-2|TRBD2
TGTGCCAGCAGCCAAGTGGGTCCGGGAACTAGCGGGGACTCCTACGAGCAGTACTTC
CASSQVGPGTSGDSYEQYF
>NA|TRBJ2-5|TRBV18|TRBD1
TGTGCCAGCTCACGACCGGGGACAGCACAAGAGACCCAGTACTTC
CASSRPGTAQETQYF
>few|TRBJ2-5|TRBV19|TRBD2
TGTGCCAGTAGTCCGTGGACTAGCGGGACAGAGACCCAGTACTTC
CASSPWTSGTETQYF
>few|TRBJ1-4|TRBV5-1|NA
TGCGCCAGCAGCTTCCCCGGGGCTAATGAAAAACTGTTTTTT
CASSFPGANEKLFF
>NA|TRBJ2-5|TRBV7-6|NA
TGTGCCAGCAGCTCCCGACTAGTTTCGGAGACCCAGTACTTC
CASSSRLVSETQYF
>once|TRBJ2-7|TRBV7-9|NA
TGTGCCAGCAGCTTTGGTGCGGGGTCTTGGGAGCAGTACTTC
CASSFGAGSWEQYF
>NA|TRBJ2-7|TRBV6-5|NA
TGTGCCAGCAGTTACGGTGGGCCCTACGAGCAGTACTTC
CASSYGGPYEQYF
>NA|TRBJ2-1|TRBV9|TRBD2
TGTGCCAGCAGCGTAGGGACTAGCGGAATCTCCTACAATGAGCAGTTCTTC
CASSVGTSGISYNEQFF
>NA|TRBJ2-7|TRBV15|TRBD2
TGTGCCACCAGCAGAGACGGGAGGAGCTCCTACGAGCAGTACTTC
CATSRDGRSSYEQYF
>NA|TRBJ2-7|TRBV5-4|TRBD2
TGTGCCAGCAGCCTCGGGACTAGCGGGACTCTCTCCTACGAGCAGTACTTC
CASSLGTSGTLSYEQYF
>NA|TRBJ2-7|TRBV4-3|NA
TGCGCCAGCAGCCAAAATAGACTAGGGATTTACGAGCAGTACTTC
CASSQNRLGIYEQYF
>NA|TRBJ2-5|TRBV11-2|TRBD2
TGTGCCAGCAGCCTAAGACTAGCGGGAGGGGAGACCCAGTACTTC
CASSLRLAGGETQYF
>NA|TRBJ1-1|TRBV18|NA
TGTGCCAGCACGACGGGTGAAAGCACTGAAGCTTTCTTT
CASTTGESTEAFF
>NA|TRBJ1-2|TRBV5-4|NA
TGTGCCAGCAGCTTGGCTCTGGGGCCTAACTATGGCTACACCTTC
CASSLALGPNYGYTF
>NA|TRBJ2-2|TRBV2|TRBD1
TGTGCCAGCACGGCCAGGGGGCAGGGAACCGGGGAGCTGTTTTTT
CASTARGQGTGELFF
>NA|TRBJ2-3|TRBV4-1|TRBD2
TGCGCCAGCAGGCGGACTAGCGGGAGGGGCACAGATACGCAGTATTTT
CASRRTSGRGTDTQYF
>NA|TRBJ1-5|TRBV23-1|TRBD1
TGCGCCAGCAGACCAACCCGGGACAGCCCTTTATCGAGCAATCAGCCCCAGCATTTT
CASRPTRDSPLSSNQPQHF
>NA|TRBJ2-7|TRBV14|TRBD1
TGTGCCAGCAGCCAAGGGTACGGGGCTTTGACGGGGACAGGCTCCTACGAGCAGTACTTC
CASSQGYGALTGTGSYEQYF
>NA|TRBJ1-3|TRBV7-8|NA
TGTGCCAGCAGCATTGTACAGGGATCCGGAAACACCATATATTTT
CASSIVQGSGNTIYF
>NA|TRBJ2-1|TRBV2|TRBD2
TGTGCCAGCAGTGAAGCAACTAGCGGTGGTCTTGATGAGCAGTTCTTC
CASSEATSGGLDEQFF
>NA|TRBJ1-5|TRBV27|TRBD1
TGTGCCAGCAGTTTACGATCGGGACAGCCTAATCAGCCCCAGCATTTT
CASSLRSGQPNQPQHF
>NA|TRBJ2-1|TRBV6-5|TRBD2
TGTGCCAGCAGATCGCTAGCGGGAGTGTACAATGAGCAGTTCTTC
CASRSLAGVYNEQFF
>NA|TRBJ2-2|TRBV28|TRBD1
TGTGCCAGCAGTTTGTCGACAGGGGCGAACACCGGGGAGCTGTTTTTT
CASSLSTGANTGELFF
>NA|TRBJ2-7|TRBV12-5|NA
TGTGCTAGTGCCTGGGGGCAGGGCCGCGACGAGCAGTACTTC
CASAWGQGRDEQYF